The 10 T cell receptor beta chains below come from one sample, sequenced in a study of blood T cell repertoires in COVID-19. Data came from immunoSEQ multiplex PCR; TCRdb stores just in-frame clones and leaves some out. The sample records tens of thousands of clones, roughly 91% being singletons. Sequenced: peripheral blood. These receptors originate from a human donor in a cohort sampled during active COVID-19.

The rearrangement uses TRBV25-1 and TRBJ1-1, with 8 bases lining up with TRBD1. The germline V gene has CDR1 MGHDK and CDR2 SYGVNS. The CDR3 has 15 amino acids. Trimming cost V 5 bases and J 3 bases; bases outside gene matches: 8. The CDR3 nucleotides are TGTGCCAGCAGTACCCCCACAGGGGGGGACACTGAAGCTTTCTTT. Translating it yields CASSTPTGGDTEAFF.

The chain uses TRBV7-9 and TRBJ1-4, with TRBD1 identical over 9 bases. Germline loops: CDR1 SEHNR, CDR2 FQNEAQ (reference sequence). This CDR3 comprises 15 residues. V lost 5 bases and J lost 7; bases outside the gene matches: 8. The DNA of the CDR3 is TGTGCCAGCAGCCCCCTACAGGGGGCAGGTGAAAAACTGTTTTTT. Translation gives CASSPLQGAGEKLFF. The full variable domain, in which reference TRBV7-9 and TRBJ1-4 provide the parts outside the CDR3, is DTGVSQNPRHKITKRGQNVTFRCDPISEHNRLYWYRQTLGQGPEFLTYFQNEAQLEKSRLLSDRFSAERPKGSFSTLEIQRTEQGDSAMYLCASSPLQGAGEKLFFGSGTQLSVL.

The chain uses TRBV7-9 and TRBJ2-3; the D gene is possibly TRBD1 (5 bases). The germline V gene encodes CDR1 SEHNR and CDR2 FQNEAQ (reference sequence). CDR3 length: 15 residues. The V end was cut by 3 bases, the J end by 1 base, with 11 bases between. The CDR3 coding sequence is TGTGCCAGCAGCTTCACCAGGGTGGGCACAGATACGCAGTATTTT. This encodes CASSFTRVGTDTQYF.

The gene calls are TRBV2 and TRBJ1-1; D unclear. This CDR3 spans 12 amino acids. Deletions cut 9 bases from V and 3 bases from J, with 11 bases between. Per germline, CDR1 SNHLY and CDR2 FYNNEI. The CDR3 region is CASRHDYTEAFF. Here the CDR3 DNA reads TGTGCCAGTCGACACGATTACACTGAAGCTTTCTTT.

The rearrangement uses TRBV7-2 and TRBJ1-5; possibly TRBD1 for D (5 bases). Germline values: CDR1 SGHTA, CDR2 FQGNSA. The CDR3 consists of 14 residues. The V end was cut by 6 bases, the J end by 7 bases, with 16 bases between. CDR3 bases: TGTGCCAGCAGAGAGGACACGTCTGGACAGCCCCAGCATTTT. Translating gives CASREDTSGQPQHF. Full variable domain (missing parts from reference TRBV7-2 and TRBJ1-5): GAGVSQSPSNKVTEKGKDVELRCDPISGHTALYWYRQSLGQGLEFLIYFQGNSAPDKSGLPSDRFSAERTGGSVSTLTIQRTQQEDSAVYLCASREDTSGQPQHFGDGTRLSIL.

This clone was seen just once. The rearrangement links TRBV6-4 to TRBJ1-2, with TRBD1 identical over 9 bases. V lost 3 bases to trimming and J lost 0 bases; unmatched junction nucleotides: 11. Germline V gene lookup returns CDR1 MRHNA and CDR2 SNTAGT. The CDR3 covers 18 residues. Written as DNA, the CDR3 is TGTGCCAGCAGTGAATCCGGGACAGGGCGGATAGCTAACTATGGCTACACCTTC. Its protein is CASSESGTGRIANYGYTF.

This chain uses TRBV4-3 with TRBJ2-3, with D tentatively TRBD2 (6 bases). Germline CDR1 reads LGHNA; CDR2 reads YSLEER. This CDR3 region has 16 residues. V was pared by 1 base and J by 0 bases, with 11 bases between. The CDR3 spells CASSQAWGTSTDTQYF. The CDR3, as DNA: TGCGCCAGCAGCCAAGCTTGGGGGACTAGCACAGATACGCAGTATTTT.

The chain recombines TRBV6-2 or TRBV6-3 with TRBJ1-1; 8 nucleotides line up with TRBD1. Per germline, CDR1 MNHEY and CDR2 SVGEGT. The CDR3 is 13 residues long. V trimming: 7 bases; J trimming: 5 bases; junction bases outside the gene matches: 6. The CDR3 spells CASTPDRGTEAFF. CDR3 in DNA: TGTGCCAGCACCCCAGACAGGGGAACTGAAGCTTTCTTT.

The rearrangement uses TRBV18 and TRBJ1-4; D is unresolved. The CDR3 length is 12 residues. Trimming took 3 bases from V and 5 from J, leaving 4 bases between them. Looked up from germline, CDR1 is KGHSH and CDR2 is LQKENI. In DNA form, the CDR3 reads TGTGCCAGCTCACCTCTCAATGAAAAACTGTTTTTT. Its translation is CASSPLNEKLFF.

This rearrangement joins TRBV5-1 to TRBJ2-1, with D maybe TRBD1 (6 bases). This CDR3 spans 15 amino acids. Germline-derived CDR1 and CDR2 are SGHRS and YFSETQ. The V gene lost 4 bases and the J gene lost 8 bases, with 19 bases spanning the gap. The CDR3 region is CASSLDARGGDEQFF. DNA for the CDR3: TGCGCCAGCAGCCTTGACGCCCGAGGGGGTGATGAGCAGTTCTTC.